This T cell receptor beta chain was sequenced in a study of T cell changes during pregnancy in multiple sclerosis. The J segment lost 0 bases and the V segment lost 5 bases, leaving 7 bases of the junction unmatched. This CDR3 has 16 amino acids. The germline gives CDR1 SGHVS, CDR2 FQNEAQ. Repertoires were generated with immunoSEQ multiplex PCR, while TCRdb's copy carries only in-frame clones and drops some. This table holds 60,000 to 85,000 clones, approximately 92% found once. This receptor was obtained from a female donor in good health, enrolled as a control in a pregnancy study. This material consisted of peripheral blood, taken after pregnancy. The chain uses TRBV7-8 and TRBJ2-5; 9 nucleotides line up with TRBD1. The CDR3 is CASSPTGQGYQETQYF. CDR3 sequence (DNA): TGTGCCAGCAGCCCAACCGGACAGGGGTACCAAGAGACCCAGTACTTC.